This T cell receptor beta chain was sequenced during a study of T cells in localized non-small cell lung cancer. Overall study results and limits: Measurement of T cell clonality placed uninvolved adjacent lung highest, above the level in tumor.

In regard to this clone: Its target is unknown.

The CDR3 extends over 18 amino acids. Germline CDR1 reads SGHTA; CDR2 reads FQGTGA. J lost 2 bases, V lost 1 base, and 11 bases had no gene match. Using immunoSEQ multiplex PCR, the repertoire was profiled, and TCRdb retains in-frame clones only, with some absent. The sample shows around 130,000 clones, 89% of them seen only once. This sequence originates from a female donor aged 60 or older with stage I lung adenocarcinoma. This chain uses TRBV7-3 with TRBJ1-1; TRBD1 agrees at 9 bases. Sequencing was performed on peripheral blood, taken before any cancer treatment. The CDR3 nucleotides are TGTGCCAGCAGCTTAATAGGGACAGGGAAACGTCCAAACACTGAAGCTTTCTTT. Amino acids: CASSLIGTGKRPNTEAFF. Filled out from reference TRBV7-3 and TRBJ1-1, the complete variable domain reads GAGVSQTPSNKVTEKGKYVELRCDPISGHTALYWYRQSLGQGPEFLIYFQGTGAADDSGLPNDRFFAVRPEGSVSTLKIQRTERGDSAVYLCASSLIGTGKRPNTEAFFGQGTRLTVV.